This TCR beta chain was profiled in a study of blood T cell repertoires in COVID-19. Looking at the study overall: Sites in the United States, Italy and Spain provided acute and convalescent COVID-19 samples. T cells, B-cell-depleted T cells, or PBMCs supplied cDNA or gDNA.

Germline V gene sequence: CDR1 LGHDT, CDR2 YNNKEL (reference sequence). V shed 4 bases, J shed 7 bases, and the junction held 8 bases outside the gene matches. There are 15 residues in the CDR3. Original methodology: Reference gene primers were amplified, and this amplification served to estimate nucleated cell counts. The assay was immunoSEQ multiplex PCR, and TCRdb's table has in-frame clones only and misses some. V, J and clone size derive from that table, while D and trimming were established from the DNA sequence. This table holds more than 100,000 clones, 84% found once. The sequenced sample was peripheral blood. This chain joins TRBV3-1 (or the pseudogene TRBV3-2) and TRBJ2-4, with 9 bases aligning to TRBD1. The sequence derives from a human donor in a cohort sampled during active COVID-19. CDR3 sequence reads: CASSRVRDRANIQYF. CDR3 sequence (DNA): TGTGCCAGCAGCCGTGTTCGGGACAGGGCCAACATTCAGTACTTC.